This T cell receptor (beta chain) was found in a study of cytomegalovirus exposure and HLA in healthy donors. The PCR ran on 60 Vbeta and 13 Jbeta primers. Here immunoSEQ multiplex PCR was the method, and the copy in TCRdb shows in-frame clones only, minus some. Of more than 85,000 clones listed, 60% to 80% are singletons. Per germline, CDR1 SGHRS and CDR2 YFSETQ. This CDR3 contains 16 residues. Trimming removed 5 bases from V and 0 bases from J; junction bases left unmatched: 8. The sample was PBMCs. The gene calls are TRBV5-1 and TRBJ2-3, with 8 bases lining up with TRBD2. The TCR originated in a male donor in good health and CMV-seropositive. CDR3: CASSSSGSLSTDTQYF. CDR3 nucleotides: TGCGCCAGCAGTAGCAGCGGGAGCCTTAGCACAGATACGCAGTATTTT. Complete variable domain (other parts from reference TRBV5-1 and TRBJ2-3): KAGVTQTPRYLIKTRGQQVTLSCSPISGHRSVSWYQQTPGQGLQFLFEYFSETQRNKGNFPGRFSGRQFSNSRSEMNVSTLELGDSALYLCASSSSGSLSTDTQYFGPGTRLTVL.